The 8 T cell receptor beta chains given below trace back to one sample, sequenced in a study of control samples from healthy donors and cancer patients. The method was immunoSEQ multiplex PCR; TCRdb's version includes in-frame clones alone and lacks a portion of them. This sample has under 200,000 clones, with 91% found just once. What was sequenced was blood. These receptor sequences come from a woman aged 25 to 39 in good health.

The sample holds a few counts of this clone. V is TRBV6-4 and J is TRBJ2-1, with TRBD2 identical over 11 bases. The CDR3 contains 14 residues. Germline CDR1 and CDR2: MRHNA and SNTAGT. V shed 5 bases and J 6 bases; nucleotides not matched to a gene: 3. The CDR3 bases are TGTGCCAGCAGTAATAGCGGGGGGGCCAATGAGCAGTTCTTC. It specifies CASSNSGGANEQFF.

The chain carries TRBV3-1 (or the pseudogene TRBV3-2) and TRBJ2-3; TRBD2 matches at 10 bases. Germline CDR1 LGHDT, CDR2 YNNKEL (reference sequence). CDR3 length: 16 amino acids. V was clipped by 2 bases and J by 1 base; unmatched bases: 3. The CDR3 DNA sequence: TGTGCCAGCAGCCAAACCGGGACTAGCGGCACAGATACGCAGTATTTT. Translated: CASSQTGTSGTDTQYF.

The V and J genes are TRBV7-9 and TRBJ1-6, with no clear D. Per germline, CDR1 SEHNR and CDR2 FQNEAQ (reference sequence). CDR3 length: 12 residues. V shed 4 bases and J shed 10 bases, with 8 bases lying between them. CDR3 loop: CASSSPGSPLHF. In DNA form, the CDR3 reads TGTGCCAGCAGCTCCCCCGGGTCACCCCTCCACTTT.

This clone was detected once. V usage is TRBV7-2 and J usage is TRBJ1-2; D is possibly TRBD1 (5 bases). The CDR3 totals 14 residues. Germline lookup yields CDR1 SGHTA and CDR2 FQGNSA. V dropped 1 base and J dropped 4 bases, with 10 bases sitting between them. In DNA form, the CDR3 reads TGTGCCAGCAGCTTAGATAAGGGGTCCTATGGCTACACCTTC. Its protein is CASSLDKGSYGYTF.

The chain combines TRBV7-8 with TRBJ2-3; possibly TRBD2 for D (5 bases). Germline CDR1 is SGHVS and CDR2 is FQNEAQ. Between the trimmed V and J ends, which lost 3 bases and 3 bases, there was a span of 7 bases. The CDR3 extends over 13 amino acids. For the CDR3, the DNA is TGTGCCAGCAGCTTCGGGGAGACAGATACGCAGTATTTT. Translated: CASSFGETDTQYF. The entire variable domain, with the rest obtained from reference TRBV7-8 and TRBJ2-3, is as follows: GAGVSQSPRYKVAKRGQDVALRCDPISGHVSLFWYQQALGQGPEFLTYFQNEAQLDKSGLPSDRFFAERPEGSVSTLKIQRTQQEDSAVYLCASSFGETDTQYFGPGTRLTVL.

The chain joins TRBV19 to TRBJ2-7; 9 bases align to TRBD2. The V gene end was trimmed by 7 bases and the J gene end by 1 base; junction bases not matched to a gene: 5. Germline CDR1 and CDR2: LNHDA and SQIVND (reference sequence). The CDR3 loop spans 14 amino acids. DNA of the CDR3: TGTGCCAGTAATCCCAGCGGGAGGTCCTACGAGCAGTACTTC. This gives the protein CASNPSGRSYEQYF. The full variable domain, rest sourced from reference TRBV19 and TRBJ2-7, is DGGITQSPKYLFRKEGQNVTLSCEQNLNHDAMYWYRQDPGQGLRLIYYSQIVNDFQKGDIAEGYSVSREKKESFPLTVTSAQKNPTAFYLCASNPSGRSYEQYFGPGTRLTVT.

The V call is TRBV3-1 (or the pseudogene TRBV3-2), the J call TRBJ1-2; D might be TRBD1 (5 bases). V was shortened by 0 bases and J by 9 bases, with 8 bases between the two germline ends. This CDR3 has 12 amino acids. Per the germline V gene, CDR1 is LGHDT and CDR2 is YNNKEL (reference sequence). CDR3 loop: CASSQDRGSYTF. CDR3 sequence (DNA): TGTGCCAGCAGCCAAGATCGGGGCAGCTACACCTTC.

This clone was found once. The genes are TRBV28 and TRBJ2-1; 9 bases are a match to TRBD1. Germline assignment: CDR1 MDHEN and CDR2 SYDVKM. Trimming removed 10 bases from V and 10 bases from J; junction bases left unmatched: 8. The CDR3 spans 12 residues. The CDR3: CATLQGAREQFF. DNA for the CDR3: TGTGCCACCCTACAGGGGGCACGGGAGCAGTTCTTC.